This TCR beta chain was identified during a study of cytomegalovirus exposure and HLA in healthy donors. Germline CDR1 MNHGY, CDR2 SVAAGI. With 2 bases removed from V and 2 bases from J, the gap between germline ends came to 12 bases. This CDR3 region has 15 residues. The study ran its PCR with 60 Vbeta and 13 Jbeta primers. TCRdb's table, derived via immunoSEQ multiplex PCR, lists solely in-frame clones and lacks some. Its table records roughly 120,000 clones. The J gene is TRBJ2-5, the V gene TRBV6-9, with D unresolved. The specimen sequenced was PBMCs. The clonotype comes from a man in his thirties or forties in good health and CMV-seronegative. Here the CDR3 DNA reads TGTGCCAGCAGTTATGTTGGTAGCCAACAAGAGACCCAGTACTTC. It specifies CASSYVGSQQETQYF.